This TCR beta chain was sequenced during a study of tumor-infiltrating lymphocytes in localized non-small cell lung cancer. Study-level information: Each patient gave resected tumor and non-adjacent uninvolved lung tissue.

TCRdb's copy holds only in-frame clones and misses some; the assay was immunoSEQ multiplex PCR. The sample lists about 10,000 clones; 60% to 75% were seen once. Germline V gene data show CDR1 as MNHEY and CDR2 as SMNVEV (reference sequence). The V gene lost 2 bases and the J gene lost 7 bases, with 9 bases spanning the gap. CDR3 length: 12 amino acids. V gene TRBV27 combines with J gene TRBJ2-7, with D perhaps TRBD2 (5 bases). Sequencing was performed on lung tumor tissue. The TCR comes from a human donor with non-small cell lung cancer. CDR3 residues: CASSLRGREQYF. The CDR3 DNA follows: TGTGCCAGCAGTTTACGAGGGCGAGAGCAGTACTTC.